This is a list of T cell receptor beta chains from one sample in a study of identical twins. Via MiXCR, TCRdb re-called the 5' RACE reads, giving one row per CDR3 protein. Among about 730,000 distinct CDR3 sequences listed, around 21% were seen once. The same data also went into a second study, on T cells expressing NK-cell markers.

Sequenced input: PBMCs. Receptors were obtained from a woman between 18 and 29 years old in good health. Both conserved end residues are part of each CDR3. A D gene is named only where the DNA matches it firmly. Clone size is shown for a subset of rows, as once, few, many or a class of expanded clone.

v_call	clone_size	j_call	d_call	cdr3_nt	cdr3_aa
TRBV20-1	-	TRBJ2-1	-	TGCAGTGCTGGCCCGGACTCATACAATGAGCAGTTCTTC	CSAGPDSYNEQFF
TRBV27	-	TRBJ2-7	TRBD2	TGTGCCAGCCGTCGGACTAGCGGGGGAGATAGGCAGTACTTC	CASRRTSGGDRQYF
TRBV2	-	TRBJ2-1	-	TGTGCCAGCAGTGAATTACAGTCCCACAATGAGCAGTTCTTC	CASSELQSHNEQFF
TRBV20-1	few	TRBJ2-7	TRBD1	TGCAGTGCTCAACTCGGGACAGGCTCTTGGGAGCAGTACTTC	CSAQLGTGSWEQYF
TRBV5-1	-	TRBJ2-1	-	TGCGCCAGCAGCTCGGAGGAGGGCTCCTACAATGAGCAGTTCTTC	CASSSEEGSYNEQFF
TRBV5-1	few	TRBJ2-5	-	TGCGCCAGCAGGCGTGGTCTCGAGCCCTGGGAGACCCAGTACTTC	CASRRGLEPWETQYF
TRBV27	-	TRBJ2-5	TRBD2	TGTGCCAGCGGACCGAGCGGGAGGGCCAGGGAGACCCAGTACTTC	CASGPSGRARETQYF
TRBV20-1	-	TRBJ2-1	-	TGCAGTGCTAGTCGACGGGGGGAGCAGTTCTTC	CSASRRGEQFF
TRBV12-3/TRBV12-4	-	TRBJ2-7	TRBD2	TGTGCCAGCAGTCTGGGACTAGCCGCCCACGAGCAGTACTTC	CASSLGLAAHEQYF
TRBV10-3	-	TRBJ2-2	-	TGTGCCATCAACGGGAACACCGGGGAGCTGTTTTTT	CAINGNTGELFF
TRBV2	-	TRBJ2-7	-	TGTGCCAGCAGTGGACGGGTCTACGAGCAGTACTTC	CASSGRVYEQYF
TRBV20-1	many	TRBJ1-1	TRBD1	TGCAGTGCTAGAGATCTTGGGACAGGGGGCACTGAAGCTTTCTTT	CSARDLGTGGTEAFF
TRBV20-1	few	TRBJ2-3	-	TGCAGTGCTAGTGGGAGGTCGGGCACAGATACGCAGTATTTT	CSASGRSGTDTQYF
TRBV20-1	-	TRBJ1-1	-	TGCAGTGCTAGGGCGGGACACCCGAACACTGAAGCTTTCTTT	CSARAGHPNTEAFF
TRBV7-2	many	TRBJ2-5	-	TGTGCCAGCAGCTTGAGCGGAACCCTATACCAAGAGACCCAGTACTTC	CASSLSGTLYQETQYF
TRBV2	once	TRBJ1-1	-	TGTGCCAGCAGTGATACTGGGGCGTACACTGAAGCTTTCTTT	CASSDTGAYTEAFF
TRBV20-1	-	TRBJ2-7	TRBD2	TGCAGTGCTAACGATCGCGGGGGGGCCTACGAGCAGTACTTC	CSANDRGGAYEQYF
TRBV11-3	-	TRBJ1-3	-	TGTGCCAGCAGCTTAGAACAAGGAGTGAACACCATATATTTT	CASSLEQGVNTIYF
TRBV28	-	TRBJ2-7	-	TGTGCCAGCAGATTCCGGGATTCCTACGAGCAGTACTTC	CASRFRDSYEQYF
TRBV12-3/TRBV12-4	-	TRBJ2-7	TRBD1	TGTGCCAGCAGCGGGACAGCTGCCTACGAGCAGTACTTC	CASSGTAAYEQYF
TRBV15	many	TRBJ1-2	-	TGTGCCACCAGCAGAGATAGAACAGTCTATGGCTACACCTTC	CATSRDRTVYGYTF
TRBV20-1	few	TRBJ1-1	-	TGCAGTGCTAGAGATGGGGCGGGGGGAAACACTGAAGCTTTCTTT	CSARDGAGGNTEAFF
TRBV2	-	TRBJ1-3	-	TGTGCCAGCAGTGAAAGGAACACCATATATTTT	CASSERNTIYF
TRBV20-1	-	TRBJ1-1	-	TGCAGTGCTAGGGAATATGAAGCTTTCTTT	CSAREYEAFF
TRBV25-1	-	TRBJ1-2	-	TGTGCCAGCAGTGGAGGGAAGTATGGCTACACCTTC	CASSGGKYGYTF
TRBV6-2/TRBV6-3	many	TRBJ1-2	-	TGTGCCAGCAGTGGCAGGGCGATTGGCTATGGCTACACCTTC	CASSGRAIGYGYTF
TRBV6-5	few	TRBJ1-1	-	TGTGCCAGCAGCCCAGATAACACTGAAGCTTTCTTT	CASSPDNTEAFF
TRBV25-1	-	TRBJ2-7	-	TGTGCCAGCAGTGACTACCCCCAGCTCGAGCAGTACTTC	CASSDYPQLEQYF
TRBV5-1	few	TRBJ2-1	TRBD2	TGCGCCAGCAGCCCGCCGGGACTAGCGGGAGCAAGGGTCCACAATGAGCAGTTCTTC	CASSPPGLAGARVHNEQFF
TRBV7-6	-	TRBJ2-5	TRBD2	TGTGCCAGCAGCTTAGTGGTAGCGGGAGGGCTACCCCGTGAGACCCAGTACTTC	CASSLVVAGGLPRETQYF
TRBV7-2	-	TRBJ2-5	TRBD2	TGTGCCAGCAGTCTAGTCGTGGCTAGCGGTTTGGAGTACTTC	CASSLVVASGLEYF
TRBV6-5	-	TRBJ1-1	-	TGTGCCAGCAGTTACAAATTTGGGGGATGGACTGAAGCTTTCTTT	CASSYKFGGWTEAFF
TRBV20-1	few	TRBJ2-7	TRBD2	TGCAGTGCGACCCGACTAGCGGGAGAATACGAGCAGTACTTC	CSATRLAGEYEQYF
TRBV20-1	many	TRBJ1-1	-	TGCAGTGCTAGAGGGGTGAACACTGAAGCTTTCTTT	CSARGVNTEAFF
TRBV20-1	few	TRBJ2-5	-	TGCAGTGCTAGAGATGGCAGGGAAGGAGAGACCCAGTACTTC	CSARDGREGETQYF
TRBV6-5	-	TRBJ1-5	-	TGTGCCAGCAGATCGCGAAGCAGAACGCATTTT	CASRSRSRTHF
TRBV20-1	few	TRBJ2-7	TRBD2	TGCAGTGCTCGAACTAGCGGGGGAGGGCAGTACTTC	CSARTSGGGQYF
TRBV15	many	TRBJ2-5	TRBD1	TGTGCCACCAGCAGAGATATACAGGGGGCGCGCGGAGAGACCCAGTACTTC	CATSRDIQGARGETQYF
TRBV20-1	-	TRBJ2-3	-	TGCAGTGCTCCCGCTAAATCTAGCACAGATACGCAGTATTTT	CSAPAKSSTDTQYF
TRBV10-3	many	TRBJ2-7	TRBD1	TGTGCCCTCGCGAGGACAGGGGGCTCGGGGCAGTACTTC	CALARTGGSGQYF
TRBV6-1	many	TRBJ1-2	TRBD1	TGTGCCACCTCCTTGGGACAGGGAATCTATGGCTACACCTTC	CATSLGQGIYGYTF
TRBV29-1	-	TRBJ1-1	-	TGCAGCGTTGCAGGGAGGGCTGAAGCTTTCTTT	CSVAGRAEAFF
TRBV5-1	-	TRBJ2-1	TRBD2	TGCGCCAGCAGCTTGGCGACTAGCGGGAGGGCCTTGCGAGATGAGCAGTTCTTC	CASSLATSGRALRDEQFF
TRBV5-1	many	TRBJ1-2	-	TGCGCCAGCAGCCAGCCGGGATATGGCTACACCTTC	CASSQPGYGYTF
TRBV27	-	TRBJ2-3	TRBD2	TGTGCCAGCAGCGTGGCGGGGGGGCGTATCCGAGTTCATACGCAGTATTTT	CASSVAGGRIRVHTQYF
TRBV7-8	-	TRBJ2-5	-	TGTGCCAGCAGCTTAGCAGGGAATACGGGTGAGACCCAGTACTTC	CASSLAGNTGETQYF
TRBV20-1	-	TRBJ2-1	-	TGCAGTGCTAGCATCCGGGCCTTGAATGAGCAGTTCTTC	CSASIRALNEQFF
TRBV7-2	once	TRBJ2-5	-	TGTGCCAGCAGCTTAGGGTTAGGGAGCGAGACCCAGTACTTC	CASSLGLGSETQYF
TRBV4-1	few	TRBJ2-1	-	TGCGCCAGCAGTCCGACGGGACTCGACAATGAGCAGTTCTTC	CASSPTGLDNEQFF
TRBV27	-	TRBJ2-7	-	TGTGCCAGCAGTCCCCGGGATCTCTACGAGCAGTACTTC	CASSPRDLYEQYF
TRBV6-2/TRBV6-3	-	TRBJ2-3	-	TGTGCCAGCAGTTCCTCGGACTCGAGCACAGATACGCAGTATTTT	CASSSSDSSTDTQYF
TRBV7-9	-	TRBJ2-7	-	TGTGCCAGCGACGCCGCAGGTGGGTCCTACGAGCAGTACTTC	CASDAAGGSYEQYF
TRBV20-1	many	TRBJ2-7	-	TGCAGTGCCGAGGGGGACTCCTACGAGCAGTACTTC	CSAEGDSYEQYF
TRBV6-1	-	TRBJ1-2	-	TGTGCCAGCAGCCCCCCCGGTTGGGGGGACGGCTACACCTTC	CASSPPGWGDGYTF
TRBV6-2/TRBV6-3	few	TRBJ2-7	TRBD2	TGTGCCAGCAGTGGGAACCGACGTACGGGGGGATACGAGCAGTACTTC	CASSGNRRTGGYEQYF
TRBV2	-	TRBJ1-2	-	TGTGCCAGCAGTGAGGGCAGTGGGAACGACTATGGCTACACCTTC	CASSEGSGNDYGYTF
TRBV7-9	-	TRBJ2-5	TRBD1	TGTGCCAGCAGCTTTCTCTCAGGGGGTTCCGAGACCCAGTACTTC	CASSFLSGGSETQYF
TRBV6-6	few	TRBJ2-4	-	TGTGCCAGCAACTTACAGTCCAAAAACATTCAGTACTTC	CASNLQSKNIQYF